The next 6 T cell receptor beta chains were all read from a single sample in a study of molecular identifiers for immune sequencing clone quantification. Each CDR3 protein is one row after TCRdb ran MiXCR on the PCR reads. This table holds approximately 630,000 distinct CDR3 sequences, about 25% found once. Source material: naive CD8+ T cells from blood, with Jurkat cell RNA spiked in. The subset was: FACS-sorted CD8+CD4-CCR7+CD45RA+ naive T cells. The receptors shown here come from a human donor in good health. Some libraries in this study had Jurkat cell RNA spiked in.

The gene calls are TRBV29-1 and TRBJ2-1, with 8 positions matching TRBD2. The CDR3 spans 14 residues. Germline V gene sequence: CDR1 SQVTM, CDR2 ANQGSEA. J gave up 3 bases and V 5 bases, and 6 bases lay outside the gene matches. As DNA, the CDR3 is TGCAGCGTTCAGACTAGCGTATACTACAATGAGCAGTTCTTC. Translating gives CSVQTSVYYNEQFF.

The chain couples TRBV11-2 to TRBJ1-1; the D gene is possibly TRBD1 (5 bases). In germline, CDR1 is SGHAT, CDR2 FQNNGV. Trimming took 3 bases from V and 7 from J, leaving 12 bases between them. This CDR3 is built from 13 residues. The CDR3 DNA is TGTGCCAGCAGCTTTCAGGGAGGGGTTGAAGCTTTCTTT. Amino acids: CASSFQGGVEAFF.

Turning to this clonotype: With a much larger clone just one base away, this may be a read error. The chain uses TRBV4-2 and TRBJ2-3; possibly TRBD2 for D (5 bases). This CDR3 region has 16 residues. The germline V gene encodes CDR1 LGHNA and CDR2 YNFKEQ. The CDR3 spells CASSQSVRLYEDMQYF. As DNA, the CDR3 is TGTGCCAGCAGCCAATCGGTCAGACTATATGAAGATATGCAGTATTTT.

This clonotype occurred many times. The rearrangement joins TRBV7-6 to TRBJ2-7; 7 bases are shared with TRBD2. Germline V gene data show CDR1 as SGHVS and CDR2 as FNYEAQ. V lost 5 bases and J lost 1; bases outside the gene matches: 5. The CDR3 is 14 amino acids. Here the CDR3 DNA reads TGTGCCAGCAGCCCAAGGGAGGGATCCTACGAGCAGTACTTC. Its protein is CASSPREGSYEQYF.

This clonotype was picked up a small number of times. This chain links TRBV30 with TRBJ2-3; 7 bases agree with TRBD1. Germline V lookup: CDR1 GTSNPN, CDR2 SVGIG (reference sequence). The length of the CDR3 is 13 residues. This CDR3 is CAKQGPSTDTQYF. The CDR3 region has the DNA TGTGCGAAACAGGGGCCAAGCACAGATACGCAGTATTTT.

The rearrangement uses TRBV7-9 and TRBJ2-1; 8 bases match TRBD2. The germline CDR1 and CDR2 sequences are SEHNR and FQNEAQ (reference sequence). The CDR3 length is 16 residues. J lost 6 bases, V lost 1 base, and 8 bases had no gene match. CDR3 sequence (DNA): TGTGCCAGCAGCTTAGTTAGCGGGGAACTCGGCAATGAGCAGTTCTTC. Amino acids: CASSLVSGELGNEQFF.